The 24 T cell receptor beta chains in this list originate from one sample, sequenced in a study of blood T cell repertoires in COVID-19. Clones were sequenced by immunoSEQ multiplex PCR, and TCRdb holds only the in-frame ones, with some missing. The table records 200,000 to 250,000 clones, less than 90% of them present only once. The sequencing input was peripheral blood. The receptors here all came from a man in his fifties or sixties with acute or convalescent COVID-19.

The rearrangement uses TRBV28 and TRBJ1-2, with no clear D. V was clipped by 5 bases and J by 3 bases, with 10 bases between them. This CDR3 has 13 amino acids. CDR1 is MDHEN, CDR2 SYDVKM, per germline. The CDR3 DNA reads TGTGCCAGCAGTACCCCTCGAGACTATGGCTACACCTTC. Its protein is CASSTPRDYGYTF.

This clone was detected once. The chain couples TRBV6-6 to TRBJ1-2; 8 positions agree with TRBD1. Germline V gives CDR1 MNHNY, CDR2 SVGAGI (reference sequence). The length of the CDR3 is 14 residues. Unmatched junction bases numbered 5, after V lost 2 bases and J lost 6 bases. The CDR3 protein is CASSYLPDRDGYTF. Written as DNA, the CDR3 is TGTGCCAGCAGTTACCTTCCGGACAGGGATGGCTACACCTTC.

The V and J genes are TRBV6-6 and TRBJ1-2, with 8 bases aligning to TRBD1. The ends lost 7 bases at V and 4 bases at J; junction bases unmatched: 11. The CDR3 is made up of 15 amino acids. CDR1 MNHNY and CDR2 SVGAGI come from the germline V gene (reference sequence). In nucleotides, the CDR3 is TGTGCCAGCAAAAACCCCAGGACAGGGACCTATGGCTACACCTTC. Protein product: CASKNPRTGTYGYTF.

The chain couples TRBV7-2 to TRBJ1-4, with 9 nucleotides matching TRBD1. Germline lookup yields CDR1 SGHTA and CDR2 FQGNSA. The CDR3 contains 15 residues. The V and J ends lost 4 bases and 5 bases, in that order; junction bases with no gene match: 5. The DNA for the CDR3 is TGTGCCAGCAGCTCACAGACAGGGGGAAATGAAAAACTGTTTTTT. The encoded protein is CASSSQTGGNEKLFF.

CDR3 coding DNA: TGTGCCAGCAGCGCCGATGTTGGGGGCCAAGGTCAGCCCCAGCATTTT. Residues: CASSADVGGQGQPQHF. This chain links TRBV9 with TRBJ1-5, with D tentatively TRBD1 (6 bases). Germline CDR1 reads SGDLS; CDR2 reads YYNGEE. The CDR3 spans 16 residues. V shed 3 bases and J shed 6 bases, with 19 bases lying between them.

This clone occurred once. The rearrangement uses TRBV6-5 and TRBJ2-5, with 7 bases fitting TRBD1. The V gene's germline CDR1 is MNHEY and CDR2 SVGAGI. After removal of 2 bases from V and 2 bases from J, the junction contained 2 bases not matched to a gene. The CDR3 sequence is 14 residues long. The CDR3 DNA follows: TGTGCCAGCAGTTACAGGGGACAGCAAGAGACCCAGTACTTC. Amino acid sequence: CASSYRGQQETQYF.

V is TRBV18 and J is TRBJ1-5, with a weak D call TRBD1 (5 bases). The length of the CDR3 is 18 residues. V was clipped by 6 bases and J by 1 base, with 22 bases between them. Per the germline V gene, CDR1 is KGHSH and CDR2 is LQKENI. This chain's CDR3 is CASSPVPSQGLSNQPQHF. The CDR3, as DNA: TGTGCCAGCTCCCCCGTACCCAGTCAGGGACTAAGCAATCAGCCCCAGCATTTT.

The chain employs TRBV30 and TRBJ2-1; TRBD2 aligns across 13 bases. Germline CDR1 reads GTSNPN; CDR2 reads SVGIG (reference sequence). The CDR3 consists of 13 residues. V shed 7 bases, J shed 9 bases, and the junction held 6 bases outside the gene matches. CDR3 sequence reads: CAYGLAGDGEQFF. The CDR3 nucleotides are TGTGCCTACGGACTAGCGGGAGATGGTGAGCAGTTCTTC.

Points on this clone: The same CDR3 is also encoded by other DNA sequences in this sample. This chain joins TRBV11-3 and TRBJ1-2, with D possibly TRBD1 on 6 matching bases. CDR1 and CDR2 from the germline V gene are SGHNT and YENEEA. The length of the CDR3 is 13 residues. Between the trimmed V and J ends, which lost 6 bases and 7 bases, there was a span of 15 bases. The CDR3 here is CASSFGQRGGYTF. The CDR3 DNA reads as TGTGCCAGCAGTTTCGGACAGAGGGGTGGCTACACCTTC.

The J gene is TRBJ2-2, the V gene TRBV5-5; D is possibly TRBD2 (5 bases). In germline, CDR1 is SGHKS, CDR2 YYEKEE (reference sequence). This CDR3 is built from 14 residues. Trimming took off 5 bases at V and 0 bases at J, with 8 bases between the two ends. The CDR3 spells CASRDYPNTGELFF. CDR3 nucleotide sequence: TGTGCCAGCAGAGACTATCCGAACACCGGGGAGCTGTTTTTT.

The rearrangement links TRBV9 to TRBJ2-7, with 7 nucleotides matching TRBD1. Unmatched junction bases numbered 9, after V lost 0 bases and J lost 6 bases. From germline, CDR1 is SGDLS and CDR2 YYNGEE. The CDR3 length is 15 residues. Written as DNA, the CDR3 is TGTGCCAGCAGCGTAGTAGAGACAGGGTACTCCGAGCAGTACTTC. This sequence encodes CASSVVETGYSEQYF.

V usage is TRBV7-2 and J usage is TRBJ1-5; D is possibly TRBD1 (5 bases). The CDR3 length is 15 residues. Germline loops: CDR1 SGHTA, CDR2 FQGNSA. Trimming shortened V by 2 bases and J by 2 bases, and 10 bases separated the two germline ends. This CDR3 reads CASSLRGGGNQPQHF. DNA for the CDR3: TGTGCCAGCAGCTTAAGGGGTGGCGGCAATCAGCCCCAGCATTTT.

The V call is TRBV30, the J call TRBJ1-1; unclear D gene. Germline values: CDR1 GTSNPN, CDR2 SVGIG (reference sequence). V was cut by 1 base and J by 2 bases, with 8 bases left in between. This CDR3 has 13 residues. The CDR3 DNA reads TGTGCCTGGAGTGCCTACAGTAACACTGAAGCTTTCTTT. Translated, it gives CAWSAYSNTEAFF.

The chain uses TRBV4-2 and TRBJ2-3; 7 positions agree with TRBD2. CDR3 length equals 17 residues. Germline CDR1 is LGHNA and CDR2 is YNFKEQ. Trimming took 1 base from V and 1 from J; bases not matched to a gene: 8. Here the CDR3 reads CASSQVGGSVGTDTQYF. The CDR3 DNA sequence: TGTGCCAGCAGCCAAGTAGGCGGGAGTGTGGGCACAGATACGCAGTATTTT.

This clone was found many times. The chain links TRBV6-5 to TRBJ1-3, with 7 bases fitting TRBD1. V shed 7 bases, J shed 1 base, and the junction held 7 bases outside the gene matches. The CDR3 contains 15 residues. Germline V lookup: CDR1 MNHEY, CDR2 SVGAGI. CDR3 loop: CASTNDRVSGNTIYF. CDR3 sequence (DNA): TGTGCCAGCACCAATGACAGGGTGTCTGGAAACACCATATATTTT.

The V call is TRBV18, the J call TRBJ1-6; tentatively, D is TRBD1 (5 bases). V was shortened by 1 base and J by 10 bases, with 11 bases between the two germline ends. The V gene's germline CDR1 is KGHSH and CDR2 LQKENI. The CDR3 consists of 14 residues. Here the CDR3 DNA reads TGTGCCAGCTCACCACGCAGGGTTGACTCACCCCTCCACTTT. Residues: CASSPRRVDSPLHF.

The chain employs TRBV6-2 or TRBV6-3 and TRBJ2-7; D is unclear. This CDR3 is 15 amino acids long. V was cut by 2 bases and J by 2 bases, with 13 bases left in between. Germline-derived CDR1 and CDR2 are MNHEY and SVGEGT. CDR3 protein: CASSYNRPTAYEQYF. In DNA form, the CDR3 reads TGTGCCAGCAGTTACAACCGGCCTACAGCCTACGAGCAGTACTTC.

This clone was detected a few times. CDR3 sequence (DNA): TGTGCCAGCAGTCTCCCAGGGGATCAGCCCCAGCATTTT. Encoded protein: CASSLPGDQPQHF. V is TRBV2 and J is TRBJ1-5; possibly TRBD1 for D (6 bases). The V end was cut by 5 bases, the J end by 5 bases, with 10 bases between. The CDR3 loop spans 13 amino acids. CDR1 is SNHLY, CDR2 FYNNEI, per germline. The full variable domain, rest sourced from reference TRBV2 and TRBJ1-5, is EPEVTQTPSHQVTQMGQEVILRCVPISNHLYFYWYRQILGQKVEFLVSFYNNEISEKSEIFDDQFSVERPDGSNFTLKIRSTKLEDSAMYFCASSLPGDQPQHFGDGTRLSIL.

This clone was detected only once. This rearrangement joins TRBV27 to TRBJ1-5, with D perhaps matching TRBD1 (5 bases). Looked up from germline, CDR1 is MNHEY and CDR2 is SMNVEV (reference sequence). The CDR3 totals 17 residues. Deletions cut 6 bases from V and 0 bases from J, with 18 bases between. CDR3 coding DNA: TGTGCCAGCAGCGGACAAATCTGGGGGGTTAGCAATCAGCCCCAGCATTTT. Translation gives CASSGQIWGVSNQPQHF.

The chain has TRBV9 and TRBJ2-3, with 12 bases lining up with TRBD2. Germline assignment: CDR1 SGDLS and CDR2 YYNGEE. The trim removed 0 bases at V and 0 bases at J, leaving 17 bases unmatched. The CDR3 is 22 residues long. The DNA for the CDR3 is TGTGCCAGCAGCGTAGCTCCTGGTGGGCTAGCGGGAGGGAGACCTAGCACAGATACGCAGTATTTT. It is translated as CASSVAPGGLAGGRPSTDTQYF.

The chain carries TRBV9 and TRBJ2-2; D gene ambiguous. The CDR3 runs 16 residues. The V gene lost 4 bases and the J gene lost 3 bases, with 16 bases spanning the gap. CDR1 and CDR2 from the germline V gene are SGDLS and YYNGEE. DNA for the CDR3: TGTGCCAGCAGCCCATCAATCCCCCAGGACACCGGGGAGCTGTTTTTT. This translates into CASSPSIPQDTGELFF.

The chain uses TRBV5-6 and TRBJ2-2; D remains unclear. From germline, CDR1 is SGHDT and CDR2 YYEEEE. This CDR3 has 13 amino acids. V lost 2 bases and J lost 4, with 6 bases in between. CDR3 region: CASSFSATGELFF. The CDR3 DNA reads TGTGCCAGCAGCTTCAGCGCCACCGGGGAGCTGTTTTTT.

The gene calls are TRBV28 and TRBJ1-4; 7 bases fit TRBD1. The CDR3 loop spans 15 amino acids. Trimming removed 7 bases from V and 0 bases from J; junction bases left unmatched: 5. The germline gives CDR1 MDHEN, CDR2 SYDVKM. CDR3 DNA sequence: TGTGCCAGCAAACCAGGGGGGCCAACTAATGAAAAACTGTTTTTT. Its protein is CASKPGGPTNEKLFF.

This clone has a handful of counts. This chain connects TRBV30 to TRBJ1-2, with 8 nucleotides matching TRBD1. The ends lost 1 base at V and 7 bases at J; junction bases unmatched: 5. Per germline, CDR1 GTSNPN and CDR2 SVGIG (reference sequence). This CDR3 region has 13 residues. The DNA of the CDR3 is TGTGCCTGGAGTGCCGGACAGGGTGGTGGCTACACCTTC. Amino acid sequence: CAWSAGQGGGYTF.